Listed here are 16 T cell receptor beta chains from one sample, sequenced in a study of shared clonotypes between healthy human individuals. CD45RO-negative cells were positively selected for CCR7, leaving out terminally differentiated effector memory CD45RA+ cells. Repertoires were generated with immunoSEQ multiplex PCR, while TCRdb's copy carries only in-frame clones and drops some. The table lists around 650,000 clones, about 95% of them singletons, with less than 0.13% in the top ten. Sequencing used naive CD8+ T cells sorted from blood. These receptors came from a woman in her thirties in good health.

The rearrangement uses TRBV6-6 and TRBJ2-1; no clear D gene. This CDR3 comprises 15 residues. V lost 0 bases, J lost 0 bases, and 6 bases lay in between. Germline V gene data show CDR1 as MNHNY and CDR2 as SVGAGI (reference sequence). The CDR3 here is CASSYSGFSYNEQFF. CDR3 DNA: TGTGCCAGCAGTTACTCGGGCTTCTCCTACAATGAGCAGTTCTTC.

The V call is TRBV30, the J call TRBJ2-2, with 9 nucleotides matching TRBD1. Unmatched junction bases numbered 5, after V lost 8 bases and J lost 7 bases. The germline gives CDR1 GTSNPN, CDR2 SVGIG (reference sequence). This CDR3 region has 12 residues. The CDR3 DNA reads as TGTGCCCGACAGGGGGACCACGGGGAGCTGTTTTTT. Protein: CARQGDHGELFF.

The V and J genes are TRBV27 and TRBJ2-7, with a possible D match to TRBD2 (5 bases). CDR3 length: 14 amino acids. V dropped 2 bases and J dropped 6 bases, with 14 bases sitting between them. CDR1 is MNHEY, CDR2 SMNVEV, per germline (reference sequence). CDR3 loop: CASSLAGPIGEQYF. As DNA, the CDR3 is TGTGCCAGCAGTTTAGCGGGCCCGATTGGCGAGCAGTACTTC.

The J gene is TRBJ2-2, the V gene TRBV18; D is unresolved. Trimming took off 3 bases at V and 2 bases at J, with 1 base between the two ends. The CDR3 length is 12 residues. From germline, CDR1 is KGHSH and CDR2 LQKENI. For the CDR3, the DNA is TGTGCCAGCTCACCCAACACCGGGGAGCTGTTTTTT. It encodes CASSPNTGELFF. The full variable domain, rest sourced from reference TRBV18 and TRBJ2-2, is NAGVMQNPRHLVRRRGQEARLRCSPMKGHSHVYWYRQLPEEGLKFMVYLQKENIIDESGMPKERFSAEFPKEGPSILRIQQVVRGDSAAYFCASSPNTGELFFGEGSRLTVL.

The chain couples TRBV28 to TRBJ2-1, with TRBD1 matching 9 bases. Trimming at V came to 6 bases and at J to 8 bases, leaving 5 bases not matched to a gene. The CDR3 length is 13 residues. The germline V gene encodes CDR1 MDHEN and CDR2 SYDVKM. DNA of the CDR3: TGTGCCAGCAGCCTGGGACAGGGCGATGAGCAGTTCTTC. Residues: CASSLGQGDEQFF.

The V call is TRBV10-3, the J call TRBJ1-2; TRBD1 agrees at 7 bases. The germline CDR1 and CDR2 sequences are ENHRY and SYGVKD. Trimming at V came to 6 bases and at J to 5 bases, leaving 12 bases not matched to a gene. This CDR3 contains 15 residues. The CDR3 bases are TGTGCCATCAGCAATGACACCGGGACAGCTTATGGCTACACCTTC. Residues: CAISNDTGTAYGYTF.

This chain links TRBV27 with TRBJ2-7; D perhaps matches TRBD2 (6 bases). V was clipped by 5 bases and J by 3 bases, with 14 bases between them. CDR1 and CDR2 (germline): MNHEY, SMNVEV (reference sequence). The CDR3 is 14 residues long. The CDR3 is CASSQGGPLYEQYF. CDR3 bases: TGTGCCAGCAGTCAGGGAGGCCCTCTCTACGAGCAGTACTTC.

The genes are TRBV19 and TRBJ2-7, with D perhaps matching TRBD2 (6 bases). V gave up 9 bases and J gave up 2 bases, with 17 bases separating them. In germline, CDR1 is LNHDA, CDR2 SQIVND (reference sequence). The CDR3 sequence is 14 residues long. CDR3 bases: TGTGCCAGCGCCGCCGGGACTCCTACCTACGAGCAGTACTTC. It yields the protein CASAAGTPTYEQYF.

The chain links TRBV20-1 to TRBJ1-1, with no clear D. Trimming removed 3 bases from V and 6 bases from J, with 8 bases in between. Germline V CDR1 and CDR2: DFQATT, SNEGSKA (reference sequence). The CDR3 covers 11 residues. The CDR3 sequence: CSASTGSEAFF. The CDR3 DNA reads TGCAGTGCTAGTACGGGGTCTGAAGCTTTCTTT.

The V and J genes are TRBV7-3 and TRBJ2-7, with no clear D. Trimming cost V 1 base and J 3 bases, with 4 bases left between them. CDR1 SGHTA and CDR2 FQGTGA come from the germline V gene. The CDR3 is 12 residues long. This CDR3 is CASSLRGYEQYF. CDR3 bases: TGTGCCAGCAGCTTAAGGGGCTACGAGCAGTACTTC.

The rearrangement uses TRBV30 and TRBJ2-1, with 8 bases identical to TRBD1. The germline CDR1 and CDR2 sequences are GTSNPN and SVGIG (reference sequence). The CDR3 loop spans 15 amino acids. J lost 6 bases, V lost 0 bases, and 7 bases had no gene match. CDR3 sequence (DNA): TGTGCCTGGAGTGTAGGGCAGGGGGCCGCCAATGAGCAGTTCTTC. It encodes CAWSVGQGAANEQFF.

V is TRBV5-6 and J is TRBJ1-2; no definite D call. V was shortened by 2 bases and J by 6 bases, with 11 bases between the two germline ends. CDR3 length equals 13 residues. CDR1 and CDR2 from the germline V gene are SGHDT and YYEEEE. The CDR3 region has the DNA TGTGCCAGCAGCTTAGTCCCAAAGGATGGCTACACCTTC. It is translated as CASSLVPKDGYTF.

J is TRBJ2-1 and V is TRBV6-1; D perhaps matches TRBD2 (5 bases). Trimming removed 2 bases at V and 8 bases at J, with 16 bases between. Per germline, CDR1 MNHNS and CDR2 SASEGT. The CDR3 totals 15 residues. The CDR3 loop reads CASSETSGRVDEQFF. In DNA, the CDR3 is TGTGCCAGCAGTGAAACGTCGGGAAGGGTCGATGAGCAGTTCTTC.

The rearrangement joins TRBV9 to TRBJ2-1, with 9 bases identical to TRBD1. This CDR3 contains 15 residues. Germline assignment: CDR1 SGDLS and CDR2 YYNGEE. The J segment lost 12 bases and the V segment lost 4 bases, leaving 14 bases of the junction unmatched. As DNA, the CDR3 is TGTGCCAGCAGCTTAAGTTGGACAGGGGACGAGGGGCAGTTCTTC. Amino acid sequence: CASSLSWTGDEGQFF.

This rearrangement joins TRBV28 to TRBJ2-1; 8 nucleotides agree with TRBD1. V lost 3 bases and J lost 5; bases outside the gene matches: 9. CDR1 MDHEN and CDR2 SYDVKM come from the germline V gene. The length of the CDR3 is 16 residues. The CDR3 protein is CASSFPRQGLNNEQFF. DNA of the CDR3: TGTGCCAGCAGTTTTCCCAGACAGGGGCTTAACAATGAGCAGTTCTTC. The full variable domain, its missing parts supplied by reference TRBV28 and TRBJ2-1, is DVKVTQSSRYLVKRTGEKVFLECVQDMDHENMFWYRQDPGLGLRLIYFSYDVKMKEKGDIPEGYSVSREKKERFSLILESASTNQTSMYLCASSFPRQGLNNEQFFGPGTRLTVL.

This chain connects TRBV27 to TRBJ2-7, with 9 positions matching TRBD2. The CDR3 is 16 amino acids. Germline assignment: CDR1 MNHEY and CDR2 SMNVEV (reference sequence). V shed 1 base, J shed 0 bases, and the junction held 4 bases outside the gene matches. CDR3 protein: CASSLWGGRASYEQYF. The DNA of the CDR3 is TGTGCCAGCAGTTTATGGGGCGGGAGGGCCTCCTACGAGCAGTACTTC.